This TCR beta chain was sequenced in a study of T cells in localized non-small cell lung cancer. Study-level points and caveats: Compared with tumor, uninvolved adjacent lung displayed greater T cell clonality, ranking highest overall.

Repertoires were generated with immunoSEQ multiplex PCR, while TCRdb's copy carries only in-frame clones and drops some. Counted here are about 6,800 clones, more than 40% occurring once; the ten biggest clones make up 3% to 4%. Germline CDR1 SGDLS, CDR2 YYNGEE. The CDR3 totals 19 residues. The J segment lost 4 bases and the V segment lost 0 bases, leaving 13 bases of the junction unmatched. With respect to this clone: The antigen is not known.

This clonotype originated in a man between 40 and 70 years old with stage I lung adenocarcinoma. The input for sequencing was lymph node tissue, taken before any cancer treatment. This chain joins TRBV9 and TRBJ2-2; 9 bases line up with TRBD1. The CDR3 bases are TGTGCCAGCAGCGTAGAGGGGACGCCGGGACAGGGCGTCACCGGGGAGCTGTTTTTT. It specifies CASSVEGTPGQGVTGELFF.